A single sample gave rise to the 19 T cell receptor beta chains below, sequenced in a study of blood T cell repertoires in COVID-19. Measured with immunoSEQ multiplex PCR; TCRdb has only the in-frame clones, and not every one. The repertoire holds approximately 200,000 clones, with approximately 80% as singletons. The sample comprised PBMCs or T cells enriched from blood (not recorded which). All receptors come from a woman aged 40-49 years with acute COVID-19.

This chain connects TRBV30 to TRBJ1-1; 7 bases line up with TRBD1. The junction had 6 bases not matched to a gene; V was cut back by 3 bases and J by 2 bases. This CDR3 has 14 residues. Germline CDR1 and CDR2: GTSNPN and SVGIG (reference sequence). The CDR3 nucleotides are TGTGCCTGGAGGGGGACAGTTTTTAACACTGAAGCTTTCTTT. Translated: CAWRGTVFNTEAFF. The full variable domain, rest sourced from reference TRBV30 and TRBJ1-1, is SQTIHQWPATLVQPVGSPLSLECTVEGTSNPNLYWYRQAAGRGLQLLFYSVGIGQISSEVPQNLSASRPQDRQFILSSKKLLLSDSGFYLCAWRGTVFNTEAFFGQGTRLTVV.

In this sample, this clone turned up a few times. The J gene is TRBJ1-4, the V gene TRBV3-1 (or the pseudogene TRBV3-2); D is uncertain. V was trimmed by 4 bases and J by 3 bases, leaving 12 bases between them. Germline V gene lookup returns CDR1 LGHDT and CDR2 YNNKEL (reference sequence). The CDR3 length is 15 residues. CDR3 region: CASSPNRLANEKLFF. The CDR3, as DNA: TGTGCCAGCAGCCCCAACCGCTTAGCTAATGAAAAACTGTTTTTT.

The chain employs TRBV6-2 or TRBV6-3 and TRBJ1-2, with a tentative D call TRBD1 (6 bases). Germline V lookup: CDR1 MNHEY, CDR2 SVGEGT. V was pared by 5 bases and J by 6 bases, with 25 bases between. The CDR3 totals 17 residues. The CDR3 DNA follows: TGTGCCAGCAGTCGTCGACAGGCGACGGCTATCAGTCATGGCTACACCTTC. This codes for CASSRRQATAISHGYTF.

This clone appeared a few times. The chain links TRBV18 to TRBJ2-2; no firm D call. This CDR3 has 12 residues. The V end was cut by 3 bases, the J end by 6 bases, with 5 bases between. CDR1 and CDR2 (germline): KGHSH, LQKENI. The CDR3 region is CASSPQAGELFF. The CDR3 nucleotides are TGTGCCAGCTCACCTCAGGCCGGGGAGCTGTTTTTT.

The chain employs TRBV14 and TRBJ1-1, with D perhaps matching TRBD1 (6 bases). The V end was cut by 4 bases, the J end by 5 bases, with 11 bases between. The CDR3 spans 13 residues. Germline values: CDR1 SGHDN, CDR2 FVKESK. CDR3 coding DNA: TGTGCCAGCAGCCTCACCAGGGGAACTGAAGCTTTCTTT. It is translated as CASSLTRGTEAFF.

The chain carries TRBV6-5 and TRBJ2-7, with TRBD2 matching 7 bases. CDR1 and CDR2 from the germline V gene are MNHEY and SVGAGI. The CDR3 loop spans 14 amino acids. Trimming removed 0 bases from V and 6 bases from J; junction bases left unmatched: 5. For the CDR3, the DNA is TGTGCCAGCAGTTACTCCGGACTAGTAGGCGAGCAGTACTTC. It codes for CASSYSGLVGEQYF.

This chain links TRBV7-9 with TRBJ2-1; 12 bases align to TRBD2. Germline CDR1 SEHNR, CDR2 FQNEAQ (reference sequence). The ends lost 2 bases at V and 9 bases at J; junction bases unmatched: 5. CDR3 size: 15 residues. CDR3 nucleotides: TGTGCCAGCAGCTTACCGGGACTAGCGGGCATTGAGCAGTTCTTC. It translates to CASSLPGLAGIEQFF.

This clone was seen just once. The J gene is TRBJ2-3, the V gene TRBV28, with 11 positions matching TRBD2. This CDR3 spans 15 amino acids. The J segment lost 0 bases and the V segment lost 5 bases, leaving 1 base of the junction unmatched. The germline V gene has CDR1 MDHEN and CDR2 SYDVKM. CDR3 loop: CASSLAGGSTDTQYF. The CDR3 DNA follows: TGTGCCAGCAGTCTAGCGGGAGGAAGCACAGATACGCAGTATTTT.

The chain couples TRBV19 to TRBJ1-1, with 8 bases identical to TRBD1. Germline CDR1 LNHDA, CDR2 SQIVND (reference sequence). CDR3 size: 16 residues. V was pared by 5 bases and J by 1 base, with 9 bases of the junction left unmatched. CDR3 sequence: CASSPRQGSRNTEAFF. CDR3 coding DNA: TGTGCCAGTAGTCCAAGACAGGGGAGTCGGAACACTGAAGCTTTCTTT. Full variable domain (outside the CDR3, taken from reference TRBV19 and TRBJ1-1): DGGITQSPKYLFRKEGQNVTLSCEQNLNHDAMYWYRQDPGQGLRLIYYSQIVNDFQKGDIAEGYSVSREKKESFPLTVTSAQKNPTAFYLCASSPRQGSRNTEAFFGQGTRLTVV.

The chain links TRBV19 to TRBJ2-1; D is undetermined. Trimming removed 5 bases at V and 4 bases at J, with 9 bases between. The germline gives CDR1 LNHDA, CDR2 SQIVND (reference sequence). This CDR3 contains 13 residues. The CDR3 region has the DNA TGTGCCAGTAGTTTCTTATCGTACAATGAGCAGTTCTTC. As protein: CASSFLSYNEQFF.

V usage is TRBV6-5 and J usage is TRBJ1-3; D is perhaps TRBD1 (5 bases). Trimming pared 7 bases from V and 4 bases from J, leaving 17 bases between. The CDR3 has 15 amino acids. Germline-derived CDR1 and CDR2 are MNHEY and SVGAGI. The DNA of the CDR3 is TGTGCCAGCATCCGACAGCCGATGGGAGGAAACACCATATATTTT. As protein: CASIRQPMGGNTIYF.

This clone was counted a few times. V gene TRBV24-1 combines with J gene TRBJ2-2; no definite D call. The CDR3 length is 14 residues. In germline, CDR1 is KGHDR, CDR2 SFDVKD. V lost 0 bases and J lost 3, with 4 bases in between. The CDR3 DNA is TGTGCCACCAGTGATTTGCGGGACACCGGGGAGCTGTTTTTT. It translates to CATSDLRDTGELFF.

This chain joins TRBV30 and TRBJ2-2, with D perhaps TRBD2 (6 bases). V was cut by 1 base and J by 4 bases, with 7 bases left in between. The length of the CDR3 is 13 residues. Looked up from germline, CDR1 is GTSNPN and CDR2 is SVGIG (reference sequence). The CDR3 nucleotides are TGTGCCTGGAGTGAGGGAGGCACCGGGGAGCTGTTTTTT. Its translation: CAWSEGGTGELFF.

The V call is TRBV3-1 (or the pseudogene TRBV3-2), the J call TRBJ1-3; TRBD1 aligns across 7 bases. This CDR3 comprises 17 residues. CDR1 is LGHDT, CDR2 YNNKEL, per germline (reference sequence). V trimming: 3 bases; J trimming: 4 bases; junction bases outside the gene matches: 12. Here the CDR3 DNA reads TGTGCCAGCAGCCATAAAGCAGGGGGATTACGAGGAAACACCATATATTTT. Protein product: CASSHKAGGLRGNTIYF.

The DNA of the CDR3 is TGTGCCAGCAGCTTACCGGGAGTCAAGACTGAAGCTTTCTTT. Translating gives CASSLPGVKTEAFF. V and J are TRBV5-5 and TRBJ1-1; no clear D gene. CDR3 size: 14 residues. Germline CDR1 and CDR2: SGHKS and YYEKEE (reference sequence). V shed 2 bases and J shed 5 bases, with 13 bases lying between them.

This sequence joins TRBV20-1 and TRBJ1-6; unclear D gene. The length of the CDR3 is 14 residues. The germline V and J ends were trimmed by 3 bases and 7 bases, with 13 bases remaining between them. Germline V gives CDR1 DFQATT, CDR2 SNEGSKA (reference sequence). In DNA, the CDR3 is TGCAGTGCTAGTACTCCTAACCCCAATTCACCCCTCCACTTT. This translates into CSASTPNPNSPLHF.

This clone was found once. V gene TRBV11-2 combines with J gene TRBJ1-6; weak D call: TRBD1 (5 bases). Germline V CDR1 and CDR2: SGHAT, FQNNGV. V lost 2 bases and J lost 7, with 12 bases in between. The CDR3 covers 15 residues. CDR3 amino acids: CASSLSNRGNSPLHF. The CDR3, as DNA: TGTGCCAGCAGCTTATCGAATCGGGGGAATTCACCCCTCCACTTT. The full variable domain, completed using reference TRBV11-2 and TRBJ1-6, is EAGVAQSPRYKIIEKRQSVAFWCNPISGHATLYWYQQILGQGPKLLIQFQNNGVVDDSQLPKDRFSAERLKGVDSTLKIQPAKLEDSAVYLCASSLSNRGNSPLHFGNGTRLTVT.

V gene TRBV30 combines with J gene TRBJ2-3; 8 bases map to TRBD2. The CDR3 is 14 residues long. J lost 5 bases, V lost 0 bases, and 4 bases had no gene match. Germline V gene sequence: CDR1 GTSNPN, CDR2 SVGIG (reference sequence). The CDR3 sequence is CAWSVYSGIDTQYF. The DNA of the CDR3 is TGTGCCTGGAGTGTGTATAGCGGGATAGATACGCAGTATTTT.

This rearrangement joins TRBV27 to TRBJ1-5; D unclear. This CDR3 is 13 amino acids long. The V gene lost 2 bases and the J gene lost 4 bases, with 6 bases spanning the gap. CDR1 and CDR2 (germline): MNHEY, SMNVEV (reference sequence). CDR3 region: CASSLARNQPQHF. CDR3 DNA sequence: TGTGCCAGCAGTTTAGCTAGAAATCAGCCCCAGCATTTT.